The sequence of this TCR beta chain was determined in a study of T cell changes during pregnancy in multiple sclerosis. CDR1 and CDR2 (germline): LGHNA, YNFKEQ. V dropped 0 bases and J dropped 1; count of bases not matched to a gene: 13. The CDR3 consists of 19 residues. This table comes from immunoSEQ multiplex PCR, and its TCRdb copy is limited to in-frame clones, with some not included. The top ten clones hold over 2% of a sample with over 75,000 clones, approximately 92% of them seen once. V and J are TRBV4-2 and TRBJ2-3, with TRBD2 identical over 7 bases. The sequence was collected from a female donor with multiple sclerosis, enrolled in a pregnancy study. Source: peripheral blood, taken in the first trimester of pregnancy. CDR3: CASSQEWDRTSARTDTQYF. CDR3 sequence (DNA): TGTGCCAGCAGCCAAGAATGGGACCGTACTAGCGCCCGCACAGATACGCAGTATTTT.